This is a list of T cell receptor beta chains from one sample in a study of T cell repertoires in cytomegalovirus infection. TCRdb called the reads again in MiXCR, with one record for every CDR3 protein. The table records hundreds of thousands of distinct CDR3 sequences, about 44% of them present only once. The antigens these receptors bind are not known. The material was cultured PBMCs, obtained from culture after CMV antigen stimulation. The receptors here all came from a human donor in good health (CMV status not recorded). Some clones in this sample may be carry-over from other donors' samples. CDR3s include the opening cysteine and the closing phenylalanine or tryptophan. The order of the fields is D gene, clone size, V gene, CDR3 protein. The D gene is left open where the match is weak. Clone size, where shown, is once, few, many, or a class for clones that have expanded.

NA,few,TRBV7-2,CASSREREETQYF
NA,NA,TRBV18,CASSPTTEPGVGYTF
TRBD1,few,TRBV19,CATAPGQGSYEQYF
TRBD1,NA,TRBV19,CASSFGQAPTYEQYF
NA,NA,TRBV4-2,CASSQGGRGREQYF
NA,many,TRBV7-2,CASSLSTNQPQHF
TRBD1,NA,TRBV2,CASSEGRGLQETQYF
NA,many,TRBV7-2,CASSSPPDLRDYEQYF
TRBD2,NA,TRBV4-2,CASSQDHLGGVSYNEQFF
NA,NA,TRBV6-1,CASSESTSAPLHF
NA,NA,TRBV7-4,CASSIGDEQYF
NA,few,TRBV7-9,CASSLGGYDYEQYF
NA,NA,TRBV2,CASGGAGMREQYF
NA,few,TRBV7-6,CASVRWVLNEQFF
NA,few,TRBV12-5,CASGLVPWGNIRSYEQYF
TRBD2,NA,TRBV29-1,CSARTSGGRGYF
NA,NA,TRBV10-3,CAISAGRGSSTGELFF
TRBD1,NA,TRBV20-1,CSAGRTGGNYEQYF
TRBD1,NA,TRBV7-6,CASSLVAGQDTDTQYF
TRBD2,few,TRBV2,CASSEARIAGWGNEQFF
NA,NA,TRBV24-1,CATSDTGGGSDTQYF
NA,NA,TRBV2,CASSEGLQQWADTQYF
NA,few,TRBV7-2,CASSRRPRRGTDTQYF
TRBD1,NA,TRBV7-9,CASSSTGPHEQYF
TRBD1,once,TRBV2,CASTLGADRGREQYF
NA,NA,TRBV6-6,CASRVVGLVYEQYF
NA,NA,TRBV12-3/TRBV12-4,CASSFDFGPLHF
NA,few,TRBV7-8,CASSPFGGTYEQYF
NA,few,TRBV6-5,CASSYGGFTDTQYF
TRBD2,many,TRBV7-2,CASSLSSGRAHEQYF
NA,NA,TRBV4-3,CASSQERGPYNEQFF
NA,NA,TRBV27,CASKPTTLGYQELNNEQFF
TRBD2,few,TRBV7-8,CASSLPDSGDQETQYF
TRBD2,NA,TRBV7-2,CASSLATAGGQTNTGELFF
NA,NA,TRBV12-3/TRBV12-4,CATVQGAVGTEAFF
TRBD1,once,TRBV7-6,CASSLVAGGDYGYTF
NA,NA,TRBV12-3/TRBV12-4,CASSARLGSRSYNSPLHF
NA,few,TRBV12-3/TRBV12-4,CASSSLALGYIQYF
NA,many,TRBV7-9,CASSPSLGEQYF
TRBD1,many,TRBV7-2,CASSLVGTAGNQPQHF
NA,NA,TRBV25-1,CASSDLDSYYSPLHF
NA,once,TRBV7-2,CASSPSGGLQPQHF
NA,few,TRBV7-8,CASSFLEEVSDTQYF
NA,NA,TRBV13,CASSPGGVGETQYF
NA,NA,TRBV15,CATSRGDKNQPQHF
TRBD1,NA,TRBV5-4,CATLRQGESNEQFF
NA,many,TRBV12-3/TRBV12-4,CASSLARGTQYF
TRBD2,NA,TRBV27,CASSPPGLAGVEQYF
TRBD1,few,TRBV20-1,CSASDRALRETQYF
TRBD1,few,TRBV5-6,CASSLARDRGVTEAFF
NA,NA,TRBV7-2,CASSPGGRGAYEQYF
TRBD2,NA,TRBV7-2,CASSPGLAPGREQFF
NA,few,TRBV6-5,CASRTGKYDEQYF
NA,few,TRBV7-2,CASSTVNTGELFF